This T cell receptor (beta chain) was sequenced in a study of blood T cell repertoires in COVID-19. Across the whole study: Italy, Spain and the United States were the sources of the convalescent and acute COVID-19 samples.

The study recruited people aged roughly 18 to 95 years across 20 to 30 US areas. Assignment of participants to cohorts was predicated upon participant-reported clinical history. Before they entered the study, exposed participants had met a COVID-19 case within 2 weeks. Only in-frame clones appear in the TCRdb table, and some are missing; sequencing was by immunoSEQ multiplex PCR. The sample consists of approximately 270,000 clones, around 93% of them appearing once. This CDR3 has 12 residues. Germline V gene sequence: CDR1 MNHEY, CDR2 SMNVEV (reference sequence). Between the trimmed V and J ends, which lost 8 bases and 8 bases, there was a span of 15 bases.

The chain combines TRBV27 with TRBJ1-1, with D tentatively TRBD1 (5 bases). The TCR originated in a man aged 35 to 55 who had been exposed to COVID-19. Sequencing input: PBMCs or T cells enriched from blood (not recorded which). CDR3 sequence (DNA): TGTGCCAGCGGATCACCTAACAGGGAAGCTTTCTTT. Translated: CASGSPNREAFF.